A single sample is the source of the 25 T cell receptor beta chains below, sequenced in a study of blood T cell repertoires in COVID-19. Measured with immunoSEQ multiplex PCR; TCRdb has only the in-frame clones, and not every one. Of 130,000 to 150,000 clones in the sample, roughly 88% were seen once. The specimen was PBMCs or T cells enriched from blood (not recorded which). The source of these receptors is a woman in her 30s with acute COVID-19.

V gene TRBV28 combines with J gene TRBJ1-5; D might be TRBD1 (5 bases). CDR3 length: 14 residues. CDR1 is MDHEN and CDR2 is SYDVKM in the germline V gene. Trimming took off 5 bases at V and 3 bases at J, with 11 bases between the two ends. The CDR3 spells CASSDRQPNQPQHF. In nucleotides, the CDR3 is TGTGCCAGCAGTGATCGACAGCCCAATCAGCCCCAGCATTTT.

The chain carries TRBV27 and TRBJ1-5, with D perhaps TRBD1 (5 bases). Trimming pared 2 bases from V and 5 bases from J, leaving 10 bases between. The V gene's germline CDR1 is MNHEY and CDR2 SMNVEV (reference sequence). The length of the CDR3 is 14 residues. CDR3 nucleotides: TGTGCCAGCAGTTTAGGGGGGTCAGATCAGCCCCAGCATTTT. Its translation is CASSLGGSDQPQHF.

The chain combines TRBV15 with TRBJ1-5, with D maybe TRBD1 (5 bases). Germline CDR1 is LNHNV and CDR2 is YYDKDF (reference sequence). The V and J ends lost 3 bases and 4 bases respectively, with 13 bases between them. The CDR3 has 15 amino acids. CDR3 sequence reads: CATSSFGGVNQPQHF. The CDR3 DNA sequence: TGTGCCACCAGCAGTTTCGGGGGGGTAAATCAGCCCCAGCATTTT.

The CDR3 sequence: CASSQSGQDIISNQPQHF. In nucleotides, the CDR3 is TGCGCCAGCAGTCAGTCGGGACAGGATATTATTAGCAATCAGCCCCAGCATTTT. J is TRBJ1-5 and V is TRBV23-1; TRBD1 matches 8 bases. TRBV23-1 is placed among ORFs of uncertain function. V shed 3 bases and J 0 bases; nucleotides not matched to a gene: 10. CDR3 length: 18 amino acids.

The CDR3 DNA reads as TGTGCCAGCAGTTACGGGGGGGAAAACACTGAAGCTTTCTTT. It encodes CASSYGGENTEAFF. The chain employs TRBV6-2 or TRBV6-3 and TRBJ1-1; a weak D match, TRBD1 (5 bases). V lost 2 bases and J lost 2, with 9 bases in between. This CDR3 region has 14 residues. CDR1 is MNHEY, CDR2 SVGEGT, per germline.

The chain employs TRBV2 and TRBJ1-1; a weak D match, TRBD1 (5 bases). This CDR3 contains 12 residues. Germline CDR1 and CDR2: SNHLY and FYNNEI. V dropped 7 bases and J dropped 4 bases, with 10 bases sitting between them. CDR3 amino acids: CASTQGFTEAFF. The CDR3 nucleotides are TGTGCCAGCACGCAGGGATTCACTGAAGCTTTCTTT.

The J gene is TRBJ2-1, the V gene TRBV11-3; 7 bases are shared with TRBD1. There are 14 residues in the CDR3. CDR1 SGHNT and CDR2 YENEEA come from the germline V gene. Trimming at V came to 3 bases and at J to 5 bases, leaving 4 bases not matched to a gene. The CDR3 loop reads CASSFRDSHNEQFF. The CDR3, as DNA: TGTGCCAGCAGCTTCCGGGACAGTCACAATGAGCAGTTCTTC. The full variable domain, rest sourced from reference TRBV11-3 and TRBJ2-1, is EAGVVQSPRYKIIEKKQPVAFWCNPISGHNTLYWYLQNLGQGPELLIRYENEEAVDDSQLPKDRFSAERLKGVDSTLKIQPAELGDSAVYLCASSFRDSHNEQFFGPGTRLTVL.

The genes are TRBV27 and TRBJ1-1; no definite D call. Germline V gene data show CDR1 as MNHEY and CDR2 as SMNVEV (reference sequence). V dropped 5 bases and J dropped 0 bases, with 7 bases sitting between them. The CDR3 sequence is 13 residues long. The CDR3 sequence is CASSMTMNTEAFF. The CDR3 nucleotides are TGTGCCAGCAGTATGACAATGAACACTGAAGCTTTCTTT.

The chain combines TRBV3-1 (or the pseudogene TRBV3-2) with TRBJ1-1; D unresolved. The CDR3 runs to 12 residues. Germline V gives CDR1 LGHDT, CDR2 YNNKEL (reference sequence). Trimming stripped 6 bases from V and 5 bases from J, with 10 bases between. In DNA, the CDR3 is TGTGCCAGCAGGCTTTCGGGTACTGAAGCTTTCTTT. This encodes CASRLSGTEAFF.

This clone was observed a single time. The rearrangement joins TRBV6-5 to TRBJ1-2; 8 nucleotides agree with TRBD1. CDR3 length: 14 amino acids. The germline CDR1 and CDR2 sequences are MNHEY and SVGAGI. Germline trimming cut 6 bases from V and 6 bases from J; bases unmatched to any gene: 9. CDR3 bases: TGTGCCAGCAGGGCCCTGGACAGGGTCCATGGCTACACCTTC. Its protein product is CASRALDRVHGYTF.

The chain is built from TRBV5-4 and TRBJ2-3; D uncertain. The germline gives CDR1 SGHNT, CDR2 YYREEE (reference sequence). This CDR3 is 13 amino acids long. V was shortened by 4 bases and J by 2 bases, with 8 bases between the two germline ends. For the CDR3, the DNA is TGTGCCAGCAGCCAATCGGTCACAGATACGCAGTATTTT. Its translation: CASSQSVTDTQYF.

This sequence joins TRBV4-2 and TRBJ2-6; 7 bases line up with TRBD2. The CDR3 has 21 residues. V was pared by 0 bases and J by 0 bases, with 14 bases of the junction left unmatched. CDR1 and CDR2 (germline): LGHNA, YNFKEQ. CDR3 DNA sequence: TGTGCCAGCAGCCAAGATAAGGTTGCGGGACTATCATCCTCTGGGGCCAACGTCCTGACTTTC. Residues: CASSQDKVAGLSSSGANVLTF.

The genes are TRBV3-1 (or the pseudogene TRBV3-2) and TRBJ2-3, with 10 bases lining up with TRBD2. CDR3 length equals 16 residues. Germline CDR1 is LGHDT and CDR2 is YNNKEL (reference sequence). V was pared by 4 bases and J by 2 bases, with 6 bases of the junction left unmatched. The CDR3 sequence is CASSRIAGGPTDTQYF. CDR3 nucleotides: TGTGCCAGCAGCCGTATAGCGGGAGGCCCCACAGATACGCAGTATTTT.

The table lists this clone with a count of one. The chain joins TRBV30 to TRBJ2-1; D is possibly TRBD1 (5 bases). V lost 2 bases and J 2 bases, leaving 13 bases between the germline ends. The CDR3 contains 15 residues. CDR1 is GTSNPN, CDR2 SVGIG, per germline (reference sequence). The CDR3 bases are TGTGCCTGGAGTAAAGGGGCTGCCACCTACAATGAGCAGTTCTTC. Protein sequence: CAWSKGAATYNEQFF. Complete variable domain (other parts from reference TRBV30 and TRBJ2-1): SQTIHQWPATLVQPVGSPLSLECTVEGTSNPNLYWYRQAAGRGLQLLFYSVGIGQISSEVPQNLSASRPQDRQFILSSKKLLLSDSGFYLCAWSKGAATYNEQFFGPGTRLTVL.

This chain uses TRBV10-3 with TRBJ2-2; no definite D call. This CDR3 is built from 15 residues. Trimming took off 2 bases at V and 2 bases at J, with 9 bases between the two ends. CDR1 and CDR2 from the germline V gene are ENHRY and SYGVKD. The CDR3 loop is CAISEDGGNTGELFF. The CDR3 DNA follows: TGTGCCATCAGTGAGGATGGCGGTAACACCGGGGAGCTGTTTTTT.

This chain links TRBV6-2 or TRBV6-3 with TRBJ2-1, with a weak D call TRBD2 (6 bases). The ends were cut back, 0 bases at V and 15 bases at J, with 9 bases in the middle. Germline-derived CDR1 and CDR2 are MNHEY and SVGEGT. The CDR3 extends over 11 amino acids. CDR3 region: CASSYSGDLFF. In nucleotides, the CDR3 is TGTGCCAGCAGTTACTCAGGGGACTTGTTCTTC.

The chain combines TRBV6-6 with TRBJ1-5; TRBD1 might be the D (5 bases). V was cut by 5 bases and J by 3 bases, with 17 bases left in between. This CDR3 is built from 16 residues. From germline, CDR1 is MNHNY and CDR2 SVGAGI (reference sequence). The CDR3 region has the DNA TGTGCCAGCAGTCCATCCGGGTCAGGGAACAATCAGCCCCAGCATTTT. Protein product: CASSPSGSGNNQPQHF.

The chain combines TRBV9 with TRBJ2-5; the match to TRBD2 covers 7 bases. This CDR3 has 17 residues. CDR1 is SGDLS and CDR2 is YYNGEE in the germline V gene. Germline trimming cut 4 bases from V and 1 base from J; bases unmatched to any gene: 13. CDR3 coding DNA: TGTGCCAGCAGCCCGGTGGGATCTAGCGGCTTCCAAGAGACCCAGTACTTC. It encodes CASSPVGSSGFQETQYF.

This clone was seen more than once but under ten times. The chain couples TRBV5-6 to TRBJ1-1, with 8 bases identical to TRBD1. This CDR3 is built from 15 residues. After removal of 5 bases from V and 0 bases from J, the junction contained 6 bases not matched to a gene. The germline V gene has CDR1 SGHDT and CDR2 YYEEEE. CDR3 sequence: CASRPGQGLNTEAFF. The CDR3 region has the DNA TGTGCCAGCAGACCAGGACAGGGTCTGAACACTGAAGCTTTCTTT.

The rearrangement uses TRBV2 and TRBJ2-2; 11 positions agree with TRBD1. CDR1 SNHLY and CDR2 FYNNEI come from the germline V gene. Trimming took 6 bases from V and 9 from J; bases not matched to a gene: 6. This CDR3 region has 14 residues. CDR3 coding DNA: TGTGCCAGCAGAGAGGACAGGGGGCACAGGGAGCTGTTTTTT. Its translation: CASREDRGHRELFF.

This clone has a handful of counts. The same CDR3 arises from other DNA sequences in this sample as well. The chain is built from TRBV5-4 and TRBJ2-3; TRBD2 is a possible D gene (6 bases). The CDR3 loop spans 15 amino acids. V lost 4 bases and J lost 2, with 14 bases in between. CDR1 and CDR2 (germline): SGHNT, YYREEE (reference sequence). CDR3 nucleotides: TGTGCCAGCAGCCTGGGACGCGGGATCACAGATACGCAGTATTTT. Translated: CASSLGRGITDTQYF.

The DNA for the CDR3 is TGTGCCAGCAGCTTGGTCGGGACAGGGGTCAATGAGCAGTTCTTC. Translated, it gives CASSLVGTGVNEQFF. This chain links TRBV5-4 with TRBJ2-1; 10 nucleotides match TRBD1. The CDR3 is 15 residues long. Germline V CDR1 and CDR2: SGHNT, YYREEE (reference sequence). With 0 bases clipped from V and 6 bases from J, the junction kept 3 bases outside the gene matches.

The chain recombines TRBV28 with TRBJ1-6, with 9 bases aligning to TRBD1. The CDR3 spans 14 residues. Germline trimming cut 5 bases from V and 7 bases from J; bases unmatched to any gene: 3. CDR1 is MDHEN, CDR2 SYDVKM, per germline. CDR3 region: CASSGQGYNSPLHF. CDR3 sequence (DNA): TGTGCCAGCAGTGGACAGGGGTACAATTCACCCCTCCACTTT. The variable domain in full, with the rest retrieved from reference TRBV28 and TRBJ1-6, is DVKVTQSSRYLVKRTGEKVFLECVQDMDHENMFWYRQDPGLGLRLIYFSYDVKMKEKGDIPEGYSVSREKKERFSLILESASTNQTSMYLCASSGQGYNSPLHFGNGTRLTVT.

The chain joins TRBV4-2 to TRBJ2-7, with 12 bases identical to TRBD2. Germline V lookup: CDR1 LGHNA, CDR2 YNFKEQ. The junction had 0 bases not matched to a gene; V was cut back by 1 base and J by 2 bases. The CDR3 loop spans 15 amino acids. The CDR3 DNA is TGTGCCAGCAGCCAAGGACTAGCGGGAGCCTACGAGCAGTACTTC. Encoded protein: CASSQGLAGAYEQYF.

The V gene is TRBV10-3, the J gene TRBJ2-1; TRBD1 agrees at 8 bases. V trimming: 0 bases; J trimming: 10 bases; junction bases outside the gene matches: 8. The CDR3 runs to 15 residues. The germline V gene encodes CDR1 ENHRY and CDR2 SYGVKD. The CDR3: CAISESMTGDFEQFF. The CDR3 DNA reads as TGTGCCATCAGTGAGTCCATGACAGGGGATTTCGAGCAGTTCTTC.